The rows below give T cell receptor beta chains drawn from one sample of a study of blood T cell repertoires in COVID-19. The table came from immunoSEQ multiplex PCR; TCRdb's copy has only in-frame clones and leaves some out. The sample yields tens of thousands of clones, more than 75% seen once. Sequenced material: peripheral blood. The receptor source for this set is a woman aged 60-70 years with acute or convalescent COVID-19. Both conserved end residues are part of each CDR3. The D gene is left open where the match is weak. Size is omitted from some rows. Given values are once, few, many or a class for expanded clones.

>NA|TRBV12-5|TRBD2|TRBJ2-3
TGTGCTAGTGGTCGAGCGGGGGGCTCCTACACAGATACGCAGTATTTT
CASGRAGGSYTDTQYF
>NA|TRBV21-1|NA|TRBJ1-2
TGTGCCAGCAGCAAAGCTCCCCTAATCCACAGGGGGCCCAGATATGGCTACACCTTC
CASSKAPLIHRGPRYGYTF
>NA|TRBV7-3|NA|TRBJ2-4
TGTGCCAGCAGCTTACAGGTAAAAAACATTCAGTACTTC
CASSLQVKNIQYF
>NA|TRBV28|TRBD1|TRBJ1-1
TGTGCCAGCGGCACGGGACAGGGGTACACTGAAGCTTTCTTT
CASGTGQGYTEAFF
>NA|TRBV9|NA|TRBJ2-7
TGTGCCAGCAGCTCCCCTGCGGGGGCCACTTCCTACGAGCAGTACTTC
CASSSPAGATSYEQYF
>NA|TRBV6-5|NA|TRBJ1-1
TGTGCCAGCAGGTCACTGCTTGAAGCTTTCTTT
CASRSLLEAFF
>NA|TRBV25-1|NA|TRBJ2-7
TGTGCCAGCAGTTCGACAGGGACTCGCTCCTACGAGCAGTACTTC
CASSSTGTRSYEQYF
>NA|TRBV28|NA|TRBJ1-1
TGTGCCAGCAGCTTAGTACCCCGAGGGGGCACTGAAGCTTTCTTT
CASSLVPRGGTEAFF
>NA|TRBV5-1|TRBD1|TRBJ1-2
TGCGCCAGCAGTTTAGACAGGGAATGGGGCGGCTACACCTTC
CASSLDREWGGYTF
>NA|TRBV27|TRBD1|TRBJ1-2
TGTGCCAGCAGTTTCCTAGGACAGGGGGCTGGTGGCTACACCTTC
CASSFLGQGAGGYTF
>NA|TRBV5-1|TRBD2|TRBJ2-5
TGCGCCAGCAGCTTGGTAGCGGGTACGGAGACCCAGTACTTC
CASSLVAGTETQYF
>NA|TRBV9|NA|TRBJ2-2
TGTGCCAGCAGCCCAAAGGACAGGAACACCGGGGAGCTGTTTTTT
CASSPKDRNTGELFF
>NA|TRBV4-3|NA|TRBJ2-3
TGCGCCAGCAGCCAAGGTCCACTTAGCACAGATACGCAGTATTTT
CASSQGPLSTDTQYF
>NA|TRBV2|TRBD1|TRBJ2-1
TGTGCCAGCAGCATGGACAGGGGGCTAGGCAATGAGCAGTTCTTC
CASSMDRGLGNEQFF
>NA|TRBV10-2|NA|TRBJ2-1
TGCGCCAGCTCCTTTCGCGGCAGCAGCTCCTACAATGAGCAGTTCTTC
CASSFRGSSSYNEQFF
>NA|TRBV29-1|TRBD2|TRBJ2-5
TGCAGCGTTAGCGGGGAAGAGACCCAGTACTTC
CSVSGEETQYF
>NA|TRBV3-1/TRBV3-2|TRBD2|TRBJ2-7
TGTGCCAGCAGCCAAGGCCCTAGCGGCTCCTACGAGCAGTACTTC
CASSQGPSGSYEQYF
>few|TRBV7-2|NA|TRBJ1-6
TGTGCCAGCAGCTCTCTATATAATTCACCCCTCCACTTT
CASSSLYNSPLHF
>NA|TRBV5-4|TRBD2|TRBJ2-3
TGTGCCAGCAGCCGGGGACTAGCGGGGGGCATGCGCTCCACAGATACGCAGTATTTT
CASSRGLAGGMRSTDTQYF
>NA|TRBV28|NA|TRBJ1-2
TGTGCCAGCGGATTGGGGGGGGCCTATGGCTACACCTTC
CASGLGGAYGYTF